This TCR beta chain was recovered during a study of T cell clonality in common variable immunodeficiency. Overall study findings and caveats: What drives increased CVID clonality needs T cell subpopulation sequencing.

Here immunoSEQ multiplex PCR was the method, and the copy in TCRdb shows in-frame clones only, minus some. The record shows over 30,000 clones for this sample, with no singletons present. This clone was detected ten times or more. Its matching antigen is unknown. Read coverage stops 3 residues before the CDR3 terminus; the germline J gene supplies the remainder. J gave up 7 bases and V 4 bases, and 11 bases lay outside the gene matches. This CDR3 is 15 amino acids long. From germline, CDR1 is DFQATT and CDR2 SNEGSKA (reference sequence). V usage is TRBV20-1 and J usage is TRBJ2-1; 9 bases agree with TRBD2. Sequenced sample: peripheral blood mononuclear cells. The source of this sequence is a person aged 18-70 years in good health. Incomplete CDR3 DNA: TGCAGTGCTACCAGTGGGAGTAGCGGGAGTAATGAG. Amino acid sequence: CSATSGSSGSNE. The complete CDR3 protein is CSATSGSSGSNEQFF.